This T cell receptor beta chain derives from a study of CD8 T cells in Susac syndrome. General study results and limits: It was in TEMRA cells and active patients that Susac CD8+ clonal expansion peaked.

The CDR3 covers 12 residues. The ends were cut back, 7 bases at V and 7 bases at J, with 13 bases in the middle. As regards this clonotype: Its matching antigen is unknown.

RNA amounts of about 0.45 to 1 ug underwent reverse transcription with random hexamers. TCRdb passed the immunoSEQ multiplex PCR reads through MiXCR, listing each CDR3 protein once. The sample yields about 53,000 distinct CDR3 sequences, approximately 95% seen once. Source material: CD8+ T cells from PBMCs. This receptor was taken from a human donor with Susac syndrome. This rearrangement joins TRBV12-3 or TRBV12-4 to TRBJ1-1; possible D gene TRBD1, 6 bases. As DNA, the CDR3 is TGTGCCAGCATTACCGGGGGGCGTGAAGCTTTCTTT. Protein: CASITGGREAFF.